The rows below give T cell receptor beta chains drawn from one sample of a study of T-cell memory formation after mild COVID-19. TCRdb called the 5' RACE reads again in MiXCR, with one record for every CDR3 protein. Found here are over 300,000 distinct CDR3 sequences, 20% of them singletons; the top ten hold roughly a fifth. Specimen: PBMCs or a T cell subset sorted from them (not recorded which). The source is a man between 18 and 29 years old who had mild COVID-19 (a few samples of this study predate the infection). Cell type and time point are not known. Both conserved end residues are trimmed from each CDR3. The D gene is left open where the match is weak. The size entry is marked missing in some rows and otherwise reads once, few, many or a size class.

v_call: TRBV12-5; clone_size: once; d_call: -; cdr3_length: 11; j_call: TRBJ2-3; cdr3_aa: ASGPYGADTQY
v_call: TRBV6-6; clone_size: few; d_call: -; cdr3_length: 12; j_call: TRBJ2-2; cdr3_aa: ASSYVAAAGELF
v_call: TRBV30; clone_size: few; d_call: -; cdr3_length: 8; j_call: TRBJ2-7; cdr3_aa: AGGGYEQY
v_call: TRBV5-1; clone_size: -; d_call: -; cdr3_length: 10; j_call: TRBJ2-5; cdr3_aa: ASSPGGSSQY
v_call: TRBV7-2; clone_size: -; d_call: -; cdr3_length: 15; j_call: TRBJ2-2; cdr3_aa: ASSLALGRPSTGELF
v_call: TRBV11-2; clone_size: -; d_call: -; cdr3_length: 11; j_call: TRBJ2-7; cdr3_aa: ASRPRSSYEQY
v_call: TRBV7-6; clone_size: -; d_call: -; cdr3_length: 13; j_call: TRBJ2-5; cdr3_aa: ASSPTGESRETQY
v_call: TRBV20-1; clone_size: -; d_call: -; cdr3_length: 13; j_call: TRBJ2-7; cdr3_aa: SAKTTGGAGIEQY
v_call: TRBV4-3; clone_size: few; d_call: TRBD1; cdr3_length: 14; j_call: TRBJ1-1; cdr3_aa: ASSQDSAGGNTEAF
v_call: TRBV6-5; clone_size: -; d_call: -; cdr3_length: 13; j_call: TRBJ1-3; cdr3_aa: ASSYSSFRGNTIY
v_call: TRBV29-1; clone_size: many; d_call: -; cdr3_length: 13; j_call: TRBJ2-3; cdr3_aa: SVGEWRGGGDTQY
v_call: TRBV7-6; clone_size: few; d_call: -; cdr3_length: 11; j_call: TRBJ1-2; cdr3_aa: ASSPDGGVGYT
v_call: TRBV6-5; clone_size: -; d_call: -; cdr3_length: 11; j_call: TRBJ1-5; cdr3_aa: ATTIGIDQPQH
v_call: TRBV7-2; clone_size: few; d_call: -; cdr3_length: 14; j_call: TRBJ2-2; cdr3_aa: ASSSWEETNTGELF